The 19 T cell receptor beta chains listed next were all sequenced from one sample in a study of cytomegalovirus exposure and HLA in healthy donors. The PCR had 60 Vbeta and 13 Jbeta primers. The data were produced by immunoSEQ multiplex PCR, yet TCRdb's version contains in-frame clones alone and is incomplete. The data show about 180,000 clones, with about four fifths seen just once and 6.5% to 8.5% held by the top ten. Material for sequencing was PBMCs. The receptors originated from a man between 25 and 39 years old in good health and CMV-seropositive.

This sequence joins TRBV19 and TRBJ2-1; TRBD1 is a possible D gene (6 bases). Germline V lookup: CDR1 LNHDA, CDR2 SQIVND (reference sequence). The CDR3 covers 15 residues. V was pared by 7 bases and J by 0 bases, with 13 bases between. CDR3 amino acids: CASIDRSGSYNEQFF. The CDR3 bases are TGTGCCAGTATCGACAGGTCGGGCTCCTACAATGAGCAGTTCTTC.

The chain links TRBV7-8 to TRBJ1-2; 9 positions match TRBD1. The germline CDR1 and CDR2 sequences are SGHVS and FQNEAQ. The CDR3 is 15 amino acids. The trim removed 5 bases at V and 4 bases at J, leaving 8 bases unmatched. The DNA of the CDR3 is TGTGCCAGCAGCGGTCCGGGACAGGGCCGCTATGGCTACACCTTC. Its translation is CASSGPGQGRYGYTF.

The rearrangement links TRBV5-1 to TRBJ2-1; D not certain. With 0 bases removed from V and 2 bases from J, the gap between germline ends came to 3 bases. The length of the CDR3 is 13 residues. CDR1 and CDR2 from the germline V gene are SGHRS and YFSETQ. CDR3 DNA sequence: TGCGCCAGCAGCTTGGGCGCCTACAATGAGCAGTTCTTC. Encoded protein: CASSLGAYNEQFF.

The count of this clone is one. The rearrangement links TRBV14 to TRBJ2-6; D call uncertain. The V end was cut by 2 bases, the J end by 2 bases, with 13 bases between. The CDR3 has 17 residues. Germline CDR1 reads SGHDN; CDR2 reads FVKESK. The CDR3 loop is CASSQSARKAGANVLTF. In nucleotides, the CDR3 is TGTGCCAGCAGCCAATCAGCCAGGAAAGCTGGGGCCAACGTCCTGACTTTC.

This chain uses TRBV9 with TRBJ2-7, with D perhaps TRBD1 (6 bases). V lost 0 bases to trimming and J lost 3 bases, with 10 bases between them. CDR3 length: 14 amino acids. Looked up from germline, CDR1 is SGDLS and CDR2 is YYNGEE. The CDR3 reads CASSVGIGGYEQYF. The CDR3 DNA is TGTGCCAGCAGCGTAGGAATAGGGGGCTACGAGCAGTACTTC.

A word on this clone: A read error may account for a junction end that differs from germline. V and J are TRBV7-9 and TRBJ2-7; D remains unclear. CDR3 size: 16 residues. The germline gives CDR1 SEHNR, CDR2 FQNEAQ (reference sequence). In DNA, the CDR3 is TGTTCCAGCAGCGCGGCGAGTAGGATAAACTCCTACGAGCAGTACTTC. Its translation is CSSSAASRINSYEQYF.

The chain is built from TRBV4-2 and TRBJ2-1; the match to TRBD2 covers 8 bases. V shed 4 bases and J 4 bases; nucleotides not matched to a gene: 6. Looked up from germline, CDR1 is LGHNA and CDR2 is YNFKEQ. The CDR3 is 15 amino acids. The CDR3 DNA reads as TGTGCCAGCAGCCTAACTAGCGGATTATACAATGAGCAGTTCTTC. It translates to CASSLTSGLYNEQFF.

The chain uses TRBV6-1 and TRBJ2-6; possible D gene TRBD2, 5 bases. CDR3 length: 15 residues. The germline gives CDR1 MNHNS, CDR2 SASEGT. Trimming cost V 2 bases and J 4 bases, with 9 bases left between them. The DNA of the CDR3 is TGTGCCAGCAGTGAATACGGGGAAGGGGCCAACGTCCTGACTTTC. Its protein is CASSEYGEGANVLTF.

J is TRBJ1-2 and V is TRBV11-3, with TRBD1 matching over 7 bases. J lost 1 base, V lost 0 bases, and 5 bases had no gene match. The CDR3 runs 16 residues. Germline V gene lookup returns CDR1 SGHNT and CDR2 YENEEA. The CDR3 loop reads CASSLDTGADNYGYTF. The CDR3 DNA is TGTGCCAGCAGCTTAGATACAGGGGCCGATAACTATGGCTACACCTTC.

This chain joins TRBV7-2 and TRBJ1-2; TRBD1 agrees at 7 bases. V shed 5 bases and J 4 bases; nucleotides not matched to a gene: 4. Germline V gives CDR1 SGHTA, CDR2 FQGNSA. The CDR3 spans 13 residues. The CDR3 is CASSQGQSYGYTF. CDR3 in DNA: TGTGCCAGCAGCCAGGGACAGAGCTATGGCTACACCTTC.

The V gene is TRBV6-1, the J gene TRBJ2-3, with 11 bases identical to TRBD2. Trimming cost V 5 bases and J 6 bases; bases outside gene matches: 7. Germline V lookup: CDR1 MNHNS, CDR2 SASEGT. This CDR3 has 15 residues. The CDR3 region has the DNA TGTGCCAGCAGTTTTAGCGGGAGGGCCGGCGATACGCAGTATTTT. It codes for CASSFSGRAGDTQYF.

This clone was detected only a few times. V and J are TRBV7-6 and TRBJ2-5; 8 bases align to TRBD2. There are 19 residues in the CDR3. After removal of 2 bases from V and 4 bases from J, the junction contained 18 bases not matched to a gene. Germline lookup yields CDR1 SGHVS and CDR2 FNYEAQ. CDR3 DNA: TGTGCCAGCAGCTTAAACGGGGGGGTCGGGGAGAGCGTCGGAGAGACCCAGTACTTC. This codes for CASSLNGGVGESVGETQYF.

This chain uses TRBV11-2 with TRBJ2-1, with 10 bases matching TRBD2. Germline V gene data show CDR1 as SGHAT and CDR2 as FQNNGV. This CDR3 contains 15 residues. V dropped 4 bases and J dropped 3; count of bases not matched to a gene: 3. DNA for the CDR3: TGTGCCAGCAGCTCTAGCGGGGGTAGCTACAATGAGCAGTTCTTC. Its protein product is CASSSSGGSYNEQFF.

This chain connects TRBV30 to TRBJ1-1; 10 nucleotides align to TRBD1. Trimming removed 2 bases from V and 4 bases from J; junction bases left unmatched: 4. Germline loops: CDR1 GTSNPN, CDR2 SVGIG (reference sequence). The CDR3 extends over 14 amino acids. CDR3 amino acids: CAWSMTGGGTEAFF. CDR3 nucleotide sequence: TGTGCCTGGAGTATGACAGGGGGCGGCACTGAAGCTTTCTTT.

The chain carries TRBV5-1 and TRBJ1-2, with TRBD1 matching over 7 bases. The CDR3 has 13 amino acids. The germline CDR1 and CDR2 sequences are SGHRS and YFSETQ. With 1 base clipped from V and 8 bases from J, the junction kept 5 bases outside the gene matches. The CDR3 reads CASSLRDSRGYTF. The CDR3 bases are TGCGCCAGCAGCTTGCGGGACAGCCGCGGCTACACCTTC. Combining the CDR3 with reference TRBV5-1 and TRBJ1-2 gives the whole variable domain KAGVTQTPRYLIKTRGQQVTLSCSPISGHRSVSWYQQTPGQGLQFLFEYFSETQRNKGNFPGRFSGRQFSNSRSEMNVSTLELGDSALYLCASSLRDSRGYTFGSGTRLTVV.

This chain uses TRBV4-1 with TRBJ2-1; TRBD2 agrees at 9 bases. V lost 0 bases to trimming and J lost 5 bases; unmatched junction nucleotides: 5. Germline CDR1 and CDR2: MGHRA and YSYEKL. The CDR3 is 16 amino acids. CDR3: CASSQDSLAGNNEQFF. The CDR3 DNA is TGCGCCAGCAGCCAAGATAGCCTAGCGGGAAACAATGAGCAGTTCTTC.

J is TRBJ1-2 and V is TRBV4-1, with 7 bases identical to TRBD1. CDR3 length equals 16 residues. Looked up from germline, CDR1 is MGHRA and CDR2 is YSYEKL. J gave up 3 bases and V 3 bases, and 10 bases lay outside the gene matches. The CDR3 protein is CASSHPTGVQDYGYTF. The CDR3 nucleotides are TGCGCCAGCAGCCATCCCACAGGGGTGCAGGACTATGGCTACACCTTC.

V and J are TRBV7-3 and TRBJ2-3; D is uncertain. Per the germline V gene, CDR1 is SGHTA and CDR2 is FQGTGA. V lost 1 base and J 4 bases, leaving 9 bases between the germline ends. The CDR3 length is 14 residues. The CDR3 DNA sequence: TGTGCCAGCAGCTTAAGGGCGTTCTCAGATACGCAGTATTTT. Its translation is CASSLRAFSDTQYF.

This clone was found once. This chain links TRBV5-1 with TRBJ2-1; 7 bases map to TRBD2. Trimming removed 5 bases from V and 2 bases from J; junction bases left unmatched: 10. Germline CDR1 is SGHRS and CDR2 is YFSETQ. This CDR3 region has 16 residues. CDR3 DNA: TGCGCCAGCAGATTTTCGAGCGGGGCCCCCTACAATGAGCAGTTCTTC. Amino acid sequence: CASRFSSGAPYNEQFF.